The TCR beta chain described here comes from a study of beta chain features in type 1 diabetes. Whole-study context: Sorted cell examination encompassed under 130 million cells across all samples.

Expressed TCRB transcripts were sequenced after all isolated RNA was converted to cDNA. Clones were sequenced by immunoSEQ multiplex PCR, and TCRdb holds only the in-frame ones, with some missing. The table records about 160,000 clones, approximately 8.4% of them present only once. Germline V lookup: CDR1 LNHDA, CDR2 SQIVND (reference sequence). This CDR3 contains 15 residues. Trimming took 5 bases from V and 6 from J; bases not matched to a gene: 7. One heparinised draw, averaging about 116 mL, was taken per donor. Cells sorted by CD45RO/CCR7/CD25/CD127/CD95/CD27 comprised CD4+ naive, central memory, regulatory and stem cell-like memory cells. Regarding this clone: Its antigen is not identified.

Findings and caveats of the study: In every one of the four CD4+ subsets, TCRB CDR3s were moderately but significantly shorter in Type 1 diabetes patients. The cDNA sequencing approach could over-represent high-TCR-expressing cells.

The sequenced material came from central memory CD4+ T cells from blood. This sequence was found in a man aged 18-30 years with type 1 diabetes. This rearrangement joins TRBV19 to TRBJ1-5, with TRBD1 matching 10 bases. The CDR3 loop is CASSSTGGFSQPQHF. In nucleotides, the CDR3 is TGTGCCAGTAGTTCGACAGGGGGCTTCAGTCAGCCCCAGCATTTT. Variable domain in full (rest from reference TRBV19 and TRBJ1-5): DGGITQSPKYLFRKEGQNVTLSCEQNLNHDAMYWYRQDPGQGLRLIYYSQIVNDFQKGDIAEGYSVSREKKESFPLTVTSAQKNPTAFYLCASSSTGGFSQPQHFGDGTRLSIL.